One and the same sample provided the 8 T cell receptor beta chains below, sequenced in a study of cytomegalovirus exposure and HLA in healthy donors. PCR primers comprised 60 Vbeta and 13 Jbeta primers. Using immunoSEQ multiplex PCR, the repertoire was profiled, and TCRdb retains in-frame clones only, with some absent. The specimen's table records 60,000 or so clones. Sequences were obtained from PBMCs. These receptors were taken from a woman aged 18-29 years in good health and CMV-seronegative.

Here the CDR3 DNA reads TGTGCCAGCAGCTTAGATTTAAACGGTGCAGGCTCTGGAAACACCATATATTTT. Residues: CASSLDLNGAGSGNTIYF. The rearrangement links TRBV11-2 to TRBJ1-3; D is uncertain. The germline CDR1 and CDR2 sequences are SGHAT and FQNNGV. The CDR3 contains 18 residues. V lost 0 bases, J lost 0 bases, and 15 bases lay in between.

This chain connects TRBV25-1 to TRBJ1-1; a weak D match, TRBD1 (5 bases). V was shortened by 5 bases and J by 4 bases, with 14 bases between the two germline ends. The CDR3 has 14 amino acids. Germline CDR1 is MGHDK and CDR2 is SYGVNS. This CDR3 reads CASSTGWGITEAFF. The CDR3 DNA reads TGTGCCAGCAGTACAGGTTGGGGAATCACTGAAGCTTTCTTT.

As regards this clone: One end of the junction is discordant with germline, which a read error may explain. This chain joins TRBV5-1 and TRBJ2-3; D uncertain. The CDR3 contains 16 residues. Looked up from germline, CDR1 is SGHRS and CDR2 is YFSETQ. In DNA, the CDR3 is TGCGCCAGCAGCTTGGGGCCAATCCAAAGCACAGATAAGCAGTATTTT. Translated: CASSLGPIQSTDKQYF.

The chain uses TRBV5-4 and TRBJ2-7; TRBD2 agrees at 9 bases. The junction had 11 bases not matched to a gene; V was cut back by 0 bases and J by 7 bases. The CDR3 totals 16 residues. Germline CDR1 reads SGHNT; CDR2 reads YYREEE (reference sequence). The CDR3 DNA is TGTGCCAGCAGCTTGGTAGGCGCGGGAGGGCCGAGAGAGCAGTACTTC. This encodes CASSLVGAGGPREQYF. Supplemented by reference TRBV5-4 and TRBJ2-7, the full variable domain reads ETGVTQSPTHLIKTRGQQVTLRCSSQSGHNTVSWYQQALGQGPQFIFQYYREEENGRGNFPPRFSGLQFPNYSSELNVNALELDDSALYLCASSLVGAGGPREQYFGPGTRLTVT.

The genes are TRBV4-2 and TRBJ2-3; TRBD2 matches at 7 bases. Trimming removed 0 bases from V and 4 bases from J; junction bases left unmatched: 4. CDR1 is LGHNA, CDR2 YNFKEQ, per germline. The CDR3 runs 15 residues. CDR3 sequence reads: CASSQDRGGADTQYF. CDR3 in DNA: TGTGCCAGCAGCCAAGATCGTGGGGGGGCAGATACGCAGTATTTT.

This rearrangement joins TRBV29-1 to TRBJ1-2, with TRBD1 matching over 9 bases. The germline gives CDR1 SQVTM, CDR2 ANQGSEA. The V segment lost 4 bases and the J segment 8 bases; nucleotides outside the gene matches: 11. This CDR3 is 14 amino acids long. CDR3 coding DNA: TGCAGCGTTGGGGGGGGACAGGGCCCTAGGGGCTACACCTTC. Its translation is CSVGGGQGPRGYTF.

Notes on this clone: Mismatch with germline at one junction end may stem from a read error. The chain couples TRBV5-1 to TRBJ2-1, with TRBD2 as a possible D gene (6 bases). The CDR3 runs to 16 residues. Germline V gene lookup returns CDR1 SGHRS and CDR2 YFSETQ. CDR3 nucleotide sequence: TGCGCCAGCAGCTTGGGACTAGTGAGCTCCGACAATGAGCAGTTCTTC. It yields the protein CASSLGLVSSDNEQFF. The whole variable domain, remainder taken from reference TRBV5-1 and TRBJ2-1, is KAGVTQTPRYLIKTRGQQVTLSCSPISGHRSVSWYQQTPGQGLQFLFEYFSETQRNKGNFPGRFSGRQFSNSRSEMNVSTLELGDSALYLCASSLGLVSSDNEQFFGPGTRLTVL.

The chain recombines TRBV11-2 with TRBJ1-1; 12 bases line up with TRBD1. The V gene end was trimmed by 7 bases and the J gene end by 1 base; junction bases not matched to a gene: 4. There are 15 residues in the CDR3. The V gene's germline CDR1 is SGHAT and CDR2 FQNNGV. CDR3: CASTWDRGRNTEAFF. CDR3 DNA: TGTGCCAGCACCTGGGACAGGGGGCGGAACACTGAAGCTTTCTTT.